This TCR beta chain was sequenced during a study of blood T cell repertoires in COVID-19. The CDR3 loop spans 15 amino acids. V shed 1 base and J 2 bases; nucleotides not matched to a gene: 4. The germline V gene has CDR1 WNHNN and CDR2 SYGVQD (reference sequence). Participants were placed into cohorts based on the clinical history they reported. Authors' methods: From reference gene primer amplification, estimates of nucleated cell counts were derived. The data were produced by immunoSEQ multiplex PCR, yet TCRdb's version contains in-frame clones alone and is incomplete. Clone size and V and J calls were adopted from that table, with D and trimming inferred from the DNA. The data hold about 130,000 clones, with approximately 86% observed a single time.

Sequenced material: PBMCs or T cells enriched from blood (not recorded which). The clonotype originates from a woman between 50 and 59 years old who had recovered from COVID-19. The V call is TRBV10-1, the J call TRBJ1-2; 7 bases are a match to TRBD1. The CDR3 sequence is CASSEFDRENYGYTF. The CDR3 DNA reads as TGCGCCAGCAGTGAGTTTGACAGGGAAAACTATGGCTACACCTTC.